Below, 30 T cell receptor beta chains from the same sample are listed, as sequenced in a study of T cell repertoires in cytomegalovirus infection. MiXCR, applied by TCRdb to the reads, yields one record per CDR3 protein. The data show around 630,000 distinct CDR3 sequences, 24% seen once. Sequencing was done on a sample of CD8+ T cells from PBMCs. The receptor set was obtained from a human donor in good health (CMV status not recorded). Some clones in this sample may be carry-over from other donors' samples.

This clonotype was counted between two and nine times. The chain combines TRBV13 with TRBJ1-3, with D possibly matching TRBD1 (6 bases). CDR1 and CDR2 (germline): PRHDT, FYEKMQ (reference sequence). V gave up 5 bases and J gave up 4 bases, with 15 bases separating them. There are 15 residues in the CDR3. The DNA of the CDR3 is TGTGCCAGCAGCCAGAACAGGGCTGCCGGAAACACCATATATTTT. Amino acid sequence: CASSQNRAAGNTIYF.

This clonotype was seen only a few times. This chain connects TRBV25-1 to TRBJ1-3; D remains ambiguous. Deletions cut 3 bases from V and 0 bases from J, with 6 bases between. The CDR3 has 14 residues. Germline values: CDR1 MGHDK, CDR2 SYGVNS. DNA of the CDR3: TGTGCCAGCAGTGAGGTACTCTCTGGAAACACCATATATTTT. This translates into CASSEVLSGNTIYF.

V and J are TRBV28 and TRBJ2-5; the match to TRBD1 covers 7 bases. Germline V gene sequence: CDR1 MDHEN, CDR2 SYDVKM. V gave up 7 bases and J gave up 1 base; unmatched junction bases: 6. The CDR3 is made up of 14 amino acids. The CDR3 coding sequence is TGTGCCAGCACTGAGGACAGGATCCAAGAGACCCAGTACTTC. The encoded protein is CASTEDRIQETQYF.

This clonotype was detected ten times or more. The chain recombines TRBV7-9 with TRBJ2-3; TRBD1 is a possible D gene (5 bases). The CDR3 covers 15 residues. Trimming pared 1 base from V and 3 bases from J, leaving 11 bases between. Germline V gene lookup returns CDR1 SEHNR and CDR2 FQNEAQ (reference sequence). For the CDR3, the DNA is TGTGCCAGCAGCTTAGAAGGGGAATGGACAGATACGCAGTATTTT. Protein: CASSLEGEWTDTQYF. Full variable domain (remainder filled in from reference TRBV7-9 and TRBJ2-3): DTGVSQNPRHKITKRGQNVTFRCDPISEHNRLYWYRQTLGQGPEFLTYFQNEAQLEKSRLLSDRFSAERPKGSFSTLEIQRTEQGDSAMYLCASSLEGEWTDTQYFGPGTRLTVL.

In its sample, this clonotype was seen a few times. The chain employs TRBV5-1 and TRBJ1-5, with a possible D match to TRBD1 (6 bases). CDR1 is SGHRS and CDR2 is YFSETQ in the germline V gene. CDR3 length: 15 amino acids. V gave up 2 bases and J gave up 0 bases, with 9 bases separating them. The CDR3 DNA reads TGCGCCAGCAGCTTAACAGGGATTAGCAATCAGCCCCAGCATTTT. Its protein product is CASSLTGISNQPQHF.

Note on this clonotype: Just one base apart from a much larger clone, this may be a read error. The chain links TRBV7-6 to TRBJ1-1; TRBD1 agrees at 7 bases. CDR3 size: 15 residues. CDR1 and CDR2 from the germline V gene are SGHVS and FNYEAQ. CDR3 nucleotides: TGTGCCGGCAGCACTCGGGACAGCCGGAACACTGAAGCTTTCTTT. It yields the protein CAGSTRDSRNTEAFF.

Concerning this clonotype itself: Sequence at one end of the junction differs from germline and may be a read error. The chain recombines TRBV7-2 with TRBJ2-5; the D is unclear. The CDR3 contains 12 residues. The V gene's germline CDR1 is SGHTA and CDR2 FQGNSA. CDR3 loop: CASSLELETQCF. Written as DNA, the CDR3 is TGTGCCAGCAGCTTAGAGCTTGAGACCCAGTGCTTC.

The rearrangement joins TRBV2 to TRBJ1-1, with no clear D. Trimming left V 7 bases short and J 5 bases short, with 8 bases between. The germline V gene has CDR1 SNHLY and CDR2 FYNNEI. The CDR3 sequence is 11 residues long. Here the CDR3 reads CASTGLTEAFF. CDR3 nucleotide sequence: TGTGCCAGCACCGGACTGACTGAAGCTTTCTTT.

Regarding this clonotype: This may arise from a read error, as a much more abundant clone is one base away. The V and J genes are TRBV7-2 and TRBJ2-5; no clear D gene. The V and J ends lost 2 bases and 5 bases respectively, with 15 bases between them. Germline V gives CDR1 SGHTA, CDR2 FQGNSA. CDR3 length: 15 amino acids. In nucleotides, the CDR3 is TGTGCCAGCAGCTTAAGGTGGGTATCGCTGGAGACCCAGTACTTC. This encodes CASSLRWVSLETQYF.

On this clonotype itself: The junction differs from germline at one of its ends, possibly a read error. This rearrangement joins TRBV14 to TRBJ2-6; unclear D gene. The CDR3 covers 19 residues. CDR1 SGHDN and CDR2 FVKESK come from the germline V gene. This CDR3 is CASSQEPPGRYSGTNVLTF. The CDR3 region has the DNA TGTGCCAGCAGCCAAGAACCCCCCGGCCGGTACTCTGGGACCAACGTCCTGACTTTC.

The chain links TRBV5-1 to TRBJ2-1, with 11 nucleotides matching TRBD2. From germline, CDR1 is SGHRS and CDR2 YFSETQ. The CDR3 contains 16 residues. The V and J ends lost 2 bases and 3 bases, in that order; junction bases with no gene match: 4. The CDR3 DNA is TGCGCCAGCAGCTTCACTAGCGGGGGCTTCTACAATGAGCAGTTCTTC. This encodes CASSFTSGGFYNEQFF.

The chain is built from TRBV29-1 and TRBJ1-2, with D possibly TRBD1 on 5 matching bases. Trimming pared 2 bases from V and 3 bases from J, leaving 19 bases between. Germline V lookup: CDR1 SQVTM, CDR2 ANQGSEA. CDR3 length: 16 residues. This chain's CDR3 is CSVESPRVYPYYGYTF. CDR3 nucleotides: TGCAGCGTTGAATCCCCCAGGGTTTACCCTTACTATGGCTACACCTTC. The whole variable domain, filled in from reference TRBV29-1 and TRBJ1-2, reads SAVISQKPSRDICQRGTSLTIQCQVDSQVTMMFWYRQQPGQSLTLIATANQGSEATYESGFVIDKFPISRPNLTFSTLTVSNMSPEDSSIYLCSVESPRVYPYYGYTFGSGTRLTVV.

The chain combines TRBV28 with TRBJ2-1, with D perhaps TRBD1 (5 bases). V lost 7 bases and J lost 6, with 19 bases in between. There are 15 residues in the CDR3. Germline CDR1 is MDHEN and CDR2 is SYDVKM. The chain's CDR3 is CASKLNTGFSNEQFF. CDR3 coding DNA: TGTGCCAGCAAATTAAACACAGGTTTTTCCAATGAGCAGTTCTTC.

This clonotype was seen a few times. The CDR3 sequence: CASSETGGIYNEQFF. In nucleotides, the CDR3 is TGTGCCAGCAGCGAGACAGGGGGCATTTACAATGAGCAGTTCTTC. This rearrangement joins TRBV28 to TRBJ2-1; 10 bases line up with TRBD1. With 6 bases clipped from V and 4 bases from J, the junction kept 6 bases outside the gene matches. The germline CDR1 and CDR2 sequences are MDHEN and SYDVKM. The CDR3 consists of 15 residues. Complete variable domain (other parts from reference TRBV28 and TRBJ2-1): DVKVTQSSRYLVKRTGEKVFLECVQDMDHENMFWYRQDPGLGLRLIYFSYDVKMKEKGDIPEGYSVSREKKERFSLILESASTNQTSMYLCASSETGGIYNEQFFGPGTRLTVL.

The chain employs TRBV2 and TRBJ2-7; a possible D gene is TRBD2 (5 bases). CDR3 length: 14 residues. Trimming shortened V by 9 bases and J by 1 base, and 16 bases separated the two germline ends. Germline V gene sequence: CDR1 SNHLY, CDR2 FYNNEI. This chain's CDR3 is CASGSGSYSYEQYF. The CDR3 DNA is TGTGCCAGTGGATCGGGGTCCTATTCCTACGAGCAGTACTTC.

There are a few counts of this clonotype. This rearrangement joins TRBV28 to TRBJ2-3; 13 bases map to TRBD2. Germline V lookup: CDR1 MDHEN, CDR2 SYDVKM. Unmatched junction bases numbered 6, after V lost 7 bases and J lost 2 bases. The CDR3 sequence is 16 residues long. This CDR3 reads CASTSGTSGATDTQYF. CDR3 bases: TGTGCCAGCACCAGTGGGACTAGCGGGGCCACAGATACGCAGTATTTT.

The chain uses TRBV6-6 and TRBJ2-1; 7 bases agree with TRBD2. The germline CDR1 and CDR2 sequences are MNHNY and SVGAGI (reference sequence). After removal of 0 bases from V and 2 bases from J, the junction contained 10 bases not matched to a gene. The CDR3 loop spans 18 amino acids. CDR3 sequence reads: CASSYSIMAGVTYNEQFF. The DNA for the CDR3 is TGTGCCAGCAGTTACTCGATTATGGCGGGGGTAACCTACAATGAGCAGTTCTTC.

Remarks on this clonotype: A much larger clone differs by one base, so this may be a read error. V gene TRBV7-6 combines with J gene TRBJ2-7, with D possibly TRBD2 on 6 matching bases. CDR1 and CDR2 (germline): SGHVS, FNYEAQ. The CDR3 runs to 13 residues. The CDR3 DNA sequence: TGTGCCAGCTCCTCGGGACTCACCTACGAGCGGTACTTC. This gives the protein CASSSGLTYERYF.

The chain is built from TRBV6-5 and TRBJ2-2; D ambiguous. The germline V and J ends were trimmed by 0 bases and 3 bases, with 8 bases remaining between them. Per the germline V gene, CDR1 is MNHEY and CDR2 is SVGAGI. The CDR3 extends over 15 amino acids. The CDR3 DNA follows: TGTGCCAGCAGTTACTCGGGATTGGACACCGGGGAGCTGTTTTTT. Its translation: CASSYSGLDTGELFF.

In this sample, this clonotype turned up a few times. The chain uses TRBV4-1 and TRBJ2-1; 7 nucleotides agree with TRBD2. Unmatched junction bases numbered 6, after V lost 1 base and J lost 6 bases. Germline CDR1 MGHRA, CDR2 YSYEKL. This CDR3 comprises 15 residues. CDR3 nucleotide sequence: TGCGCCAGCAGCCAAGGTGGACTAGGCGGCAATGAGCAGTTCTTC. Its translation: CASSQGGLGGNEQFF.

This clonotype occurred a few times. The chain links TRBV6-6 to TRBJ1-1; D not certain. The CDR3 sequence is 13 residues long. Germline V gene sequence: CDR1 MNHNY, CDR2 SVGAGI (reference sequence). V lost 7 bases and J 0 bases, leaving 9 bases between the germline ends. CDR3 sequence: CASTPAMNTEAFF. CDR3 nucleotides: TGTGCCAGCACGCCTGCCATGAACACTGAAGCTTTCTTT.

This clonotype has a count of ten or more. The chain has TRBV10-3 and TRBJ1-5, with 9 bases fitting TRBD1. The CDR3 runs 16 residues. Trimming took 2 bases from V and 0 from J; bases not matched to a gene: 2. The germline V gene has CDR1 ENHRY and CDR2 SYGVKD. In DNA form, the CDR3 reads TGTGCCATCAGTGAGGGGACAGGGCTTAGCAATCAGCCCCAGCATTTT. Protein product: CAISEGTGLSNQPQHF.

Ten or more counts support this clonotype. This chain connects TRBV7-2 to TRBJ2-1; D is unresolved. The germline V and J ends were trimmed by 5 bases and 7 bases, with 12 bases remaining between them. This CDR3 spans 13 amino acids. Germline V gene data show CDR1 as SGHTA and CDR2 as FQGNSA. The CDR3 sequence is CASSPKPTNEQFF. CDR3 nucleotide sequence: TGTGCCAGCAGCCCGAAACCTACTAATGAGCAGTTCTTC.

In regard to this clonotype: A much larger clone differs from this one at a single base, so this may be a read error. V gene TRBV2 combines with J gene TRBJ1-1; no firm D call. V lost 7 bases, J lost 4 bases, and 13 bases lay in between. The CDR3 spans 13 residues. The germline CDR1 and CDR2 sequences are SNHLY and FYNNEI. CDR3: CASTGRDITEAFF. CDR3 DNA sequence: TGTGCCAGCACCGGCAGAGACATCACTGAAGCTTTCTTT.

This clonotype has a handful of counts. V is TRBV28 and J is TRBJ2-1; TRBD1 matches at 8 bases. Germline V gene lookup returns CDR1 MDHEN and CDR2 SYDVKM. Trimming removed 5 bases from V and 8 bases from J; junction bases left unmatched: 11. The CDR3 covers 15 residues. The CDR3 nucleotides read TGTGCCAGCAGTCTACGACAGGGGTCGGGGGATGAGCAGTTCTTC. Its protein product is CASSLRQGSGDEQFF.

This clonotype was seen ten or more times. The rearrangement links TRBV7-2 to TRBJ1-6, with TRBD1 matching over 11 bases. Germline loops: CDR1 SGHTA, CDR2 FQGNSA. The CDR3 sequence is 17 residues long. J lost 7 bases, V lost 1 base, and 6 bases had no gene match. The DNA of the CDR3 is TGTGCCAGCAGCTTAGTGTATGGACAGGGGGCGAATTCACCCCTCCACTTT. This encodes CASSLVYGQGANSPLHF.

This rearrangement joins TRBV20-1 to TRBJ2-2, with D perhaps given as TRBD1 or TRBD2 (6 bases each). CDR3 length equals 17 residues. From germline, CDR1 is DFQATT and CDR2 SNEGSKA (reference sequence). Trimming took off 0 bases at V and 1 base at J, with 15 bases between the two ends. For the CDR3, the DNA is TGCAGTGCTAGAGATAGGAGGGGGAGGCAGAACACCGGGGAGCTGTTTTTT. Protein: CSARDRRGRQNTGELFF.

The rearrangement joins TRBV6-5 to TRBJ2-1, with 9 positions matching TRBD1. The CDR3 is 12 amino acids. The V segment lost 8 bases and the J segment 8 bases; nucleotides outside the gene matches: 4. CDR1 MNHEY and CDR2 SVGAGI come from the germline V gene. CDR3: CASGTGWDEQFF. In nucleotides, the CDR3 is TGTGCCAGCGGGACAGGGTGGGATGAGCAGTTCTTC.

The sample holds a few counts of this clonotype. This chain links TRBV28 with TRBJ1-2; no definite D call. Trimming pared 5 bases from V and 8 bases from J, leaving 15 bases between. This CDR3 contains 13 residues. CDR1 is MDHEN, CDR2 SYDVKM, per germline. The CDR3 DNA is TGTGCCAGCAGTCCATATGCCTTGGGGGGCTACACCTTC. The encoded protein is CASSPYALGGYTF.

This sequence joins TRBV2 and TRBJ2-3; no reliable D call. The germline V and J ends were trimmed by 1 base and 5 bases, with 4 bases remaining between them. There are 12 residues in the CDR3. Germline loops: CDR1 SNHLY, CDR2 FYNNEI. This CDR3 reads CASSEEVDTQYF. CDR3 sequence (DNA): TGTGCCAGCAGTGAAGAAGTAGATACGCAGTATTTT.